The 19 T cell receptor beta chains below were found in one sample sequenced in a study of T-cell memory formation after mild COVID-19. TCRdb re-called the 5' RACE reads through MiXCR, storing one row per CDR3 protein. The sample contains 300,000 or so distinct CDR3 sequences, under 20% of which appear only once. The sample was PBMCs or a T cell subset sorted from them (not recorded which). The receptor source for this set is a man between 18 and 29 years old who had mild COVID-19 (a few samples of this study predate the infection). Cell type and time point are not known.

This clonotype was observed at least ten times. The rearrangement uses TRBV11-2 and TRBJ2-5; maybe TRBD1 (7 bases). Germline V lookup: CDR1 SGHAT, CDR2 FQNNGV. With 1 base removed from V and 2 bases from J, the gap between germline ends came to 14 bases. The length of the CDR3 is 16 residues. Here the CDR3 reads CASSLVSTGTQETQYF. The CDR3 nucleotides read TGTGCCAGCAGCTTAGTCTCGACAGGGACTCAAGAGACCCAGTACTTC.

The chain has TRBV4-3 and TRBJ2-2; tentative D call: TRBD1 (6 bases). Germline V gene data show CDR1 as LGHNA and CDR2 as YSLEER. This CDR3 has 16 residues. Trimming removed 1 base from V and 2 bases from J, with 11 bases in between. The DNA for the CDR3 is TGCGCCAGCAGCCAAGGCAGGGGTAAAAACACCGGGGAGCTGTTTTTT. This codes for CASSQGRGKNTGELFF.

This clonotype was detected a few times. The CDR3 spells CASSPVRLGANVLTF. The CDR3 DNA follows: TGTGCCAGCAGCCCCGTCCGGTTAGGGGCCAACGTCCTGACTTTC. The chain is built from TRBV12-3 or TRBV12-4 and TRBJ2-6; D is uncertain. This CDR3 region has 15 residues. V was clipped by 6 bases and J by 4 bases, with 13 bases between them.

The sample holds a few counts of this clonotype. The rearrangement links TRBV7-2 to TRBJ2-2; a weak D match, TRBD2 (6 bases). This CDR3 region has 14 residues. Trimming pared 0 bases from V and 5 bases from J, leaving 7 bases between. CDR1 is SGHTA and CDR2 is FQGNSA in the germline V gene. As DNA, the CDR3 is TGTGCCAGCAGCTTAGCGCGGGAAACCGGGGAGCTGTTTTTT. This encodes CASSLARETGELFF.

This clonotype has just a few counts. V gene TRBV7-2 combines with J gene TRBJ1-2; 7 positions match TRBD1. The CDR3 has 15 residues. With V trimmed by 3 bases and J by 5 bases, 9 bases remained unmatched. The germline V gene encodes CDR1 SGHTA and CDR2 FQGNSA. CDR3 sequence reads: CASSLQGDTPYGYTF. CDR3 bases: TGTGCCAGCAGCTTGCAGGGGGACACACCTTATGGCTACACCTTC.

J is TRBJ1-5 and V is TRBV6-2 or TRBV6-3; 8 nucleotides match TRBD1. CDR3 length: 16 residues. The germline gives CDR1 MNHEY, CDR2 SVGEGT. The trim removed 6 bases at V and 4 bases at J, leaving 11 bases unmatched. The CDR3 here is CASRERRDRTNQPQHF. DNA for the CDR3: TGTGCCAGCAGGGAACGACGGGACAGGACAAATCAGCCCCAGCATTTT.

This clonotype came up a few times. The CDR3 spells CASSQGLGTQYF. In DNA form, the CDR3 reads TGCGCCAGCAGCCAAGGGTTGGGTACGCAGTATTTT. This sequence joins TRBV4-3 and TRBJ2-3; D gene unclear. Germline lookup yields CDR1 LGHNA and CDR2 YSLEER. The V and J ends lost 1 base and 8 bases respectively, with 7 bases between them. CDR3 length: 12 amino acids.

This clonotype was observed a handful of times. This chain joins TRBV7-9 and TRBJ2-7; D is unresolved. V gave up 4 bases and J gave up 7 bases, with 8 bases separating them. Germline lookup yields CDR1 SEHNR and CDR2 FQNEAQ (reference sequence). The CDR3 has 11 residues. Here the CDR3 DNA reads TGTGCCAGCAGCTCCCGTGGAGAGCAGTACTTC. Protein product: CASSSRGEQYF.

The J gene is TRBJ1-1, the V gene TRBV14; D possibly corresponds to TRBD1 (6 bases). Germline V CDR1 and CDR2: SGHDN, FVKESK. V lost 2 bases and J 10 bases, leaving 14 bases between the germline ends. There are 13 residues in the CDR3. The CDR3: CASSQHSGAAAFF. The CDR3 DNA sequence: TGTGCCAGCAGCCAACATTCAGGGGCGGCAGCTTTCTTT.

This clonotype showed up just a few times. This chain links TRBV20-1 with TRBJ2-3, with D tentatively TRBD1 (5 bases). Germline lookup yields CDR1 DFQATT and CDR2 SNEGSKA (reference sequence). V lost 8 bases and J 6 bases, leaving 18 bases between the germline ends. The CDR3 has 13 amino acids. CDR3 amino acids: CSPSPVGRDTQYF. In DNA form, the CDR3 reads TGCAGTCCGTCCCCCGTGGGGCGGGATACGCAGTATTTT.

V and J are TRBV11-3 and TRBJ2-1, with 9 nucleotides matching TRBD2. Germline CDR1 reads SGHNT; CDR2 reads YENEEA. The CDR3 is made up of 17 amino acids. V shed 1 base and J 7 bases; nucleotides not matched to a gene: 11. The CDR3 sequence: CASSLVGTSFIWNEQFF. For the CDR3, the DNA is TGTGCCAGCAGCTTAGTGGGGACTAGCTTCATCTGGAATGAGCAGTTCTTC.

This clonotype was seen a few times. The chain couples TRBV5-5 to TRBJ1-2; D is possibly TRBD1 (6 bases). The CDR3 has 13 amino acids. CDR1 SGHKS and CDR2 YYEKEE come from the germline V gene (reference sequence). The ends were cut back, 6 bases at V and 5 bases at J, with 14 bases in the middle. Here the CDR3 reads CASTFGTSYGYTF. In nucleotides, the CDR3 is TGTGCCAGCACTTTCGGGACATCTTATGGCTACACCTTC.

CDR3 region: CASSLAFGGNTIYF. CDR3 nucleotides: TGTGCCAGCAGCTTAGCCTTCGGAGGAAACACCATATATTTT. The V call is TRBV7-9, the J call TRBJ1-3; D unresolved. Trimming pared 0 bases from V and 4 bases from J, leaving 7 bases between. The CDR3 is made up of 14 amino acids. Germline lookup yields CDR1 SEHNR and CDR2 FQNEAQ (reference sequence).

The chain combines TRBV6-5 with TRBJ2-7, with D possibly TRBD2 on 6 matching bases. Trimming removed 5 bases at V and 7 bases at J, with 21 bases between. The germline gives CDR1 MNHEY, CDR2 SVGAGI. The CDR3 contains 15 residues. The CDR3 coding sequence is TGTGCCAGCAGTGTGTTCGGGGGAGCGGTTGGAGAGCAGTACTTC. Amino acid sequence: CASSVFGGAVGEQYF.

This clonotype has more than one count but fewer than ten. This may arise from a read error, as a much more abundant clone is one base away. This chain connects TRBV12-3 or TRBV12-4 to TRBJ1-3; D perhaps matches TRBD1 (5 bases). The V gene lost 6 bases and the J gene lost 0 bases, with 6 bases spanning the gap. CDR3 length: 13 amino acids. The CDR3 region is CASRTASGNTIYF. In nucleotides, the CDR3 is TGTGCCAGCAGGACAGCCTCTGGAAACACCATATATTTT.

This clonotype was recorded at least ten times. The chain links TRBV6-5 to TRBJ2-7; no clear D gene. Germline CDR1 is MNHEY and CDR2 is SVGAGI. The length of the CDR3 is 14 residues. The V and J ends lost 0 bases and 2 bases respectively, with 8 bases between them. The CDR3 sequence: CASSYSRATYEQYF. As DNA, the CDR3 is TGTGCCAGCAGTTACTCTCGGGCTACCTACGAGCAGTACTTC.

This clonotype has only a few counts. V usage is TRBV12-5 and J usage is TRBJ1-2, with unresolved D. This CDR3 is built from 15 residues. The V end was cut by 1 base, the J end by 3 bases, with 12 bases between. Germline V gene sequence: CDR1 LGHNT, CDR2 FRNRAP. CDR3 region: CASGLAPYSYYGYTF. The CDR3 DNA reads TGTGCTAGTGGTTTGGCGCCCTACAGTTACTATGGCTACACCTTC.

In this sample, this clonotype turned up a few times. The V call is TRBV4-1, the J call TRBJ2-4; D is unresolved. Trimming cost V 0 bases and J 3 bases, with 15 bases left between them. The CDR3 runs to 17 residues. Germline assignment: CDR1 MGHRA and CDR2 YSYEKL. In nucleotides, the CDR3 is TGCGCCAGCAGCCAAGATGTCTCAGGTCCAAGCAAAAACATTCAGTACTTC. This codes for CASSQDVSGPSKNIQYF.

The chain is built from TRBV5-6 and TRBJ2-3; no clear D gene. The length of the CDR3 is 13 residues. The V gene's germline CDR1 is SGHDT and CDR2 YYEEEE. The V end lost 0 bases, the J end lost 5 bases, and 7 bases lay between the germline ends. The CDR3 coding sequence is TGTGCCAGCAGCTTGGCCCCGGGAGATACGCAGTATTTT. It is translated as CASSLAPGDTQYF.